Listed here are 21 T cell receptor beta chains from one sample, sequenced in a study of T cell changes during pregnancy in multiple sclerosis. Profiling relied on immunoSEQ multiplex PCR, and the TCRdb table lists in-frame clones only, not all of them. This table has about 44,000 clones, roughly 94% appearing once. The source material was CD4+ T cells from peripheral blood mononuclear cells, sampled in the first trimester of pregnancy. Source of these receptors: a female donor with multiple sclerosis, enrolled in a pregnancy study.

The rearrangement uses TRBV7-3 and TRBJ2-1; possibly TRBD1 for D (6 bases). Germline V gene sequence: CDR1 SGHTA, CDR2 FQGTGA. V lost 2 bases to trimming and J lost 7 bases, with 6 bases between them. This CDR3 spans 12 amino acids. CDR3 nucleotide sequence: TGTGCCAGCAGCTTAGACAGGAATGAGCAGTTCTTC. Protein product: CASSLDRNEQFF.

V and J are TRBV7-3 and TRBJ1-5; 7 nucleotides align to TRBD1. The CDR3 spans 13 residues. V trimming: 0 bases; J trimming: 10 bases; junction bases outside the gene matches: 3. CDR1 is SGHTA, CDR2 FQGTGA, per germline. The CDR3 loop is CASSLTRDSPQHF. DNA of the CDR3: TGTGCCAGCAGCTTAACGCGGGACAGCCCCCAGCATTTT.

The CDR3 DNA is TGTGCCAGCAGTGGTTTAGGGGGACAGCTGAAAAACACTGAAGCTTTCTTT. This translates into CASSGLGGQLKNTEAFF. The chain uses TRBV2 and TRBJ1-1; TRBD1 matches at 7 bases. V trimming: 4 bases; J trimming: 2 bases; junction bases outside the gene matches: 13. Germline V gives CDR1 SNHLY, CDR2 FYNNEI. CDR3 length: 17 amino acids.

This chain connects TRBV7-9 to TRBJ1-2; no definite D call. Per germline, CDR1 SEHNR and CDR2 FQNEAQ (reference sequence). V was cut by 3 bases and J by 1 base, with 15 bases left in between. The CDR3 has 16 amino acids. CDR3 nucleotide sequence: TGTGCCAGCAGCTTTTGGGCAGGTGGAAATAACTATGGCTACACCTTC. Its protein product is CASSFWAGGNNYGYTF.

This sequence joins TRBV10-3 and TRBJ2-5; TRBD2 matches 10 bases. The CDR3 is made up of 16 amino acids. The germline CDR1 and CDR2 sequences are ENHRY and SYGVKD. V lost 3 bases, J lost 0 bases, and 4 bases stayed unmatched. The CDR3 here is CAISEASGGYQETQYF. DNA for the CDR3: TGTGCCATCAGTGAAGCTAGCGGGGGTTACCAAGAGACCCAGTACTTC.

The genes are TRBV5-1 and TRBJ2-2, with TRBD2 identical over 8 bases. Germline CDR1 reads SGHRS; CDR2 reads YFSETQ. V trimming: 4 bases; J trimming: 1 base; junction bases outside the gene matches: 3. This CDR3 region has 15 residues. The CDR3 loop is CASSPGGLNTGELFF. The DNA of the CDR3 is TGCGCCAGCAGCCCGGGGGGGCTGAACACCGGGGAGCTGTTTTTT.

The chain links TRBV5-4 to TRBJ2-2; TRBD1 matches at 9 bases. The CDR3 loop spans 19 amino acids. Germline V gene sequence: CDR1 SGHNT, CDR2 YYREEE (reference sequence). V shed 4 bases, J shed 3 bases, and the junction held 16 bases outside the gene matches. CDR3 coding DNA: TGTGCCAGCAGCCCGACCGGGACAGGGACCCCCAGGGACACCGGGGAGCTGTTTTTT. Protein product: CASSPTGTGTPRDTGELFF. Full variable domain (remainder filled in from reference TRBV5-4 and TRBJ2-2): ETGVTQSPTHLIKTRGQQVTLRCSSQSGHNTVSWYQQALGQGPQFIFQYYREEENGRGNFPPRFSGLQFPNYSSELNVNALELDDSALYLCASSPTGTGTPRDTGELFFGEGSRLTVL.

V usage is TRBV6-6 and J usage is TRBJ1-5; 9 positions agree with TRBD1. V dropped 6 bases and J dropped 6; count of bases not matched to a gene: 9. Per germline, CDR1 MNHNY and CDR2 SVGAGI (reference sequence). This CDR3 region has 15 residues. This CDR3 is CASRTDRGKIQPQHF. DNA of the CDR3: TGTGCCAGCAGGACTGACAGGGGGAAGATTCAGCCCCAGCATTTT.

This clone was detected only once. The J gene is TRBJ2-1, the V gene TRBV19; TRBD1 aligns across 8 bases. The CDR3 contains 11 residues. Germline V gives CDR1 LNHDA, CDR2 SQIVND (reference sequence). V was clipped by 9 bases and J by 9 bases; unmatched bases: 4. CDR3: CASGRGPEQFF. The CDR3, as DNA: TGTGCCAGCGGCAGGGGGCCTGAGCAGTTCTTC.

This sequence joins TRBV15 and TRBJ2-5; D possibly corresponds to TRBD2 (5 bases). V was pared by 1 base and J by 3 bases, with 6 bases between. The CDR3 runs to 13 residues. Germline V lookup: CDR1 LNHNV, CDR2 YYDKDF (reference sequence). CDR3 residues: CATSRGGEETQYF. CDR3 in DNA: TGTGCCACCAGCAGAGGGGGAGAAGAGACCCAGTACTTC.

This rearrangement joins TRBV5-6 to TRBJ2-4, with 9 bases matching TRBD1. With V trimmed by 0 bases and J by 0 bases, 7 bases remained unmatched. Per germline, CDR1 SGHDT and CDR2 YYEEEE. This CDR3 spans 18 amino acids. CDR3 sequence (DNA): TGTGCCAGCAGCTTGGATGGGACAGGGCCCTTAGCCAAAAACATTCAGTACTTC. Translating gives CASSLDGTGPLAKNIQYF.

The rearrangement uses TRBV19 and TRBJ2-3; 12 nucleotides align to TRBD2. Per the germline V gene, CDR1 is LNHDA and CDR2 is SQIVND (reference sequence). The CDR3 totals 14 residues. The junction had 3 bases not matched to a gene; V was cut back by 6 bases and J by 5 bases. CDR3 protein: CASSGLAGRDTQYF. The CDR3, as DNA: TGTGCCAGTAGCGGACTAGCGGGGAGAGATACGCAGTATTTT.

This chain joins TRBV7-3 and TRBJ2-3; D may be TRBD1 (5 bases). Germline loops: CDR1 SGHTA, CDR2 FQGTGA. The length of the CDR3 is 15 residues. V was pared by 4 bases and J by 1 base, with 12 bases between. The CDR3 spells CASSSGHLGTDTQYF. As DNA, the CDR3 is TGTGCCAGCAGCTCCGGACATCTTGGCACAGATACGCAGTATTTT.

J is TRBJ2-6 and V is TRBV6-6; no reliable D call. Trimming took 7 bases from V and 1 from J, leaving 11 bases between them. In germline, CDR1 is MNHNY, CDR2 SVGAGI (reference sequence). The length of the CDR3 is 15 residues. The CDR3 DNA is TGTGCCAGCACCCACGGTCTATCTGGGGCCAACGTCCTGACTTTC. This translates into CASTHGLSGANVLTF.

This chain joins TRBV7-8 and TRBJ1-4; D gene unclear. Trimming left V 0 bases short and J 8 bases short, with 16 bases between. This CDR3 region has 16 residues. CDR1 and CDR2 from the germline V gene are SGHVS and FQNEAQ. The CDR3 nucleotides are TGTGCCAGCAGCTTAGCCCGGGTCCCTCCGGGAGAAAAACTGTTTTTT. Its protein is CASSLARVPPGEKLFF.

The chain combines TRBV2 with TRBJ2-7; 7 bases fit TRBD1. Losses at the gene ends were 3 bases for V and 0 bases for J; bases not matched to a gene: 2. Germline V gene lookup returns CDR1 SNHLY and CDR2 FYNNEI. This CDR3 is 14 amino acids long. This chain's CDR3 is CASSEDRSSYEQYF. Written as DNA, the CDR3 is TGTGCCAGCAGTGAGGACAGGAGCTCCTACGAGCAGTACTTC.

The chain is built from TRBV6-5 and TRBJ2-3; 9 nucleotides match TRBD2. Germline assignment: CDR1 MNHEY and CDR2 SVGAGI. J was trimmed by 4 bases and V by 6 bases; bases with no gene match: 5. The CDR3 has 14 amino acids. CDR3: CASSSRGGADTQYF. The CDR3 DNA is TGTGCCAGCAGCTCCCGCGGGGGGGCAGATACGCAGTATTTT.

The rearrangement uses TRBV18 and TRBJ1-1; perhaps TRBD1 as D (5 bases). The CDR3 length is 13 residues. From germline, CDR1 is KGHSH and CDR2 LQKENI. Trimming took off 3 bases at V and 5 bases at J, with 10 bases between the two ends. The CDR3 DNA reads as TGTGCCAGCTCACCGGTCCGGGGGACTGAAGCTTTCTTT. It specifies CASSPVRGTEAFF. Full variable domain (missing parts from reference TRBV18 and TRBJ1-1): NAGVMQNPRHLVRRRGQEARLRCSPMKGHSHVYWYRQLPEEGLKFMVYLQKENIIDESGMPKERFSAEFPKEGPSILRIQQVVRGDSAAYFCASSPVRGTEAFFGQGTRLTVV.

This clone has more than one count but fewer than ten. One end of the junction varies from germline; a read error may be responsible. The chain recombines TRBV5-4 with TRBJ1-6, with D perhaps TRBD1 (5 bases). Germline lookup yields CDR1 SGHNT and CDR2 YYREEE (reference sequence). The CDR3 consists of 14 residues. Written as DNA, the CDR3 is TGTGCCAGCAGCTCGACAGTAGAAGATTCCCCCCTCCACTTT. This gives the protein CASSSTVEDSPLHF.

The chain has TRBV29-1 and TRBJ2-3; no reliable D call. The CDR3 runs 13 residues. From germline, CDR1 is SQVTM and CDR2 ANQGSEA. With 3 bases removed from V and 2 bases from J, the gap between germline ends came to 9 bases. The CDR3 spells CSVDNQNTDTQYF. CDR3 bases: TGCAGCGTTGATAACCAGAACACAGATACGCAGTATTTT.

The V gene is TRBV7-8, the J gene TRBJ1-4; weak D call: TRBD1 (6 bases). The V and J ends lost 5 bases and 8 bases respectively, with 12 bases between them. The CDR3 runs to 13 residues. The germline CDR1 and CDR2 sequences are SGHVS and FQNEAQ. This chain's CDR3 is CASSPRQVEKLFF. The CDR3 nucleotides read TGTGCCAGCAGCCCGCGACAGGTAGAAAAACTGTTTTTT.